The entry that follows covers one TCR beta chain sequence. This entry comes from a study of blood T cell repertoires in COVID-19. Study-level information: Collection of acute and convalescent COVID-19 samples took place in the United States, Italy and Spain. Sources were T cells, B-cell-depleted T cells, or PBMCs; the material itself was cDNA or gDNA.

Germline CDR1 and CDR2: LNHNV and YYDKDF (reference sequence). The trim removed 8 bases at V and 4 bases at J, leaving 10 bases unmatched. This CDR3 comprises 14 residues. Sequencing used immunoSEQ multiplex PCR; TCRdb keeps in-frame clones, though not all of them. The profile shows about 220,000 clones, about three quarters of them singletons. Sequenced input: peripheral blood. This chain links TRBV15 with TRBJ1-1, with TRBD1 matching 7 bases. The sequence derives from a woman in her 70s with acute or convalescent COVID-19. The CDR3 protein is CATAPGQSPTEAFF. The CDR3 DNA follows: TGTGCCACCGCACCGGGACAGAGCCCCACTGAAGCTTTCTTT.